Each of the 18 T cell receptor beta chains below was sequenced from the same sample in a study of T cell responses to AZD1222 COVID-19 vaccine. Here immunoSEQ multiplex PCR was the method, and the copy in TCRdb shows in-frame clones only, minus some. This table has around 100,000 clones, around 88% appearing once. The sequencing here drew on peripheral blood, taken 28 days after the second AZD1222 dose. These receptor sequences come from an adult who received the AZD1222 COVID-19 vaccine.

DNA for the CDR3: TGTGCCAGCAGCCCTACCCTCAGGGGGAGCTCCTACGAGCAGTACTTC. Amino acids: CASSPTLRGSSYEQYF. The rearrangement joins TRBV7-2 to TRBJ2-7; 7 bases are a match to TRBD1. Germline values: CDR1 SGHTA, CDR2 FQGNSA. J lost 0 bases, V lost 5 bases, and 10 bases had no gene match. The CDR3 sequence is 16 residues long. Filled out from reference TRBV7-2 and TRBJ2-7, the complete variable domain reads GAGVSQSPSNKVTEKGKDVELRCDPISGHTALYWYRQSLGQGLEFLIYFQGNSAPDKSGLPSDRFSAERTGGSVSTLTIQRTQQEDSAVYLCASSPTLRGSSYEQYFGPGTRLTVT.

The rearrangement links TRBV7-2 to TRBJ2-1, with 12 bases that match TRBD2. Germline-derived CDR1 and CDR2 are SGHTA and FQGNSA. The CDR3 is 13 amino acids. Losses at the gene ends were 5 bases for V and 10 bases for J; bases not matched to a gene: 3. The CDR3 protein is CASSGGTSGEQFF. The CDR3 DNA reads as TGTGCCAGCAGCGGGGGGACTAGCGGGGAGCAGTTCTTC.

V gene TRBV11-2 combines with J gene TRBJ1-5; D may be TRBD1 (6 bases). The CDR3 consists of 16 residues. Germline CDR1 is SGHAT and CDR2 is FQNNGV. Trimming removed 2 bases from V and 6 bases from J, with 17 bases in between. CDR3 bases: TGTGCCAGCAGCTTAAGTTTCGGGCAGGGGATTCAGCCCCAGCATTTT. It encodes CASSLSFGQGIQPQHF.

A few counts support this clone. CDR3 DNA: TGTGCCAGCAGCCGCTCCGGGACAGGGCCCGTTCGCTATGGCTACACCTTC. It encodes CASSRSGTGPVRYGYTF. The genes are TRBV3-1 (or the pseudogene TRBV3-2) and TRBJ1-2, with 9 bases fitting TRBD1. V lost 4 bases and J lost 4; bases outside the gene matches: 13. The CDR3 length is 17 residues. The germline gives CDR1 LGHDT, CDR2 YNNKEL (reference sequence).

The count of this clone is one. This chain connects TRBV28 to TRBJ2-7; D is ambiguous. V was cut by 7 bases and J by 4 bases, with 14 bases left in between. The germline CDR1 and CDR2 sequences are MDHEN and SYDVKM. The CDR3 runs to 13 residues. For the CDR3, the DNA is TGTGCCAGCACCCATCCCCTTGGTTACGAGCAGTACTTC. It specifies CASTHPLGYEQYF.

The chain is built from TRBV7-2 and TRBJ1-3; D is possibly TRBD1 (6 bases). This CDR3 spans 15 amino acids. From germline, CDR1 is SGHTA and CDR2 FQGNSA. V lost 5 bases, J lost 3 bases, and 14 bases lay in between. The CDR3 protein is CASSPQGGSGNTIYF. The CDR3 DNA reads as TGTGCCAGCAGCCCGCAAGGGGGTAGTGGAAACACCATATATTTT.

This CDR3 is CASSLGGSIYGYTF. The CDR3 nucleotides are TGTGCCAGCAGCTTAGGAGGGTCCATCTATGGCTACACCTTC. V usage is TRBV7-2 and J usage is TRBJ1-2, with unresolved D. CDR3 length: 14 amino acids. The V end was cut by 1 base, the J end by 4 bases, with 10 bases between. CDR1 is SGHTA, CDR2 FQGNSA, per germline.

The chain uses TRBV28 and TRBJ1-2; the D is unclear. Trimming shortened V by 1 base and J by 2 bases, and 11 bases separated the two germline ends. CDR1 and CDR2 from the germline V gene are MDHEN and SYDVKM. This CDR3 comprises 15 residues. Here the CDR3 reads CASSLSFAANYGYTF. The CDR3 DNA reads TGTGCCAGCAGTTTATCCTTCGCGGCCAACTATGGCTACACCTTC.

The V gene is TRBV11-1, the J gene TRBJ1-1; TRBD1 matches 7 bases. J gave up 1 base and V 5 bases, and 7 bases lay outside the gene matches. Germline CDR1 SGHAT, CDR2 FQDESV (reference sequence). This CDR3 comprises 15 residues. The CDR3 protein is CASSPGDRRNTEAFF. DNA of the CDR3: TGTGCCAGCAGCCCCGGGGACAGAAGGAACACTGAAGCTTTCTTT.

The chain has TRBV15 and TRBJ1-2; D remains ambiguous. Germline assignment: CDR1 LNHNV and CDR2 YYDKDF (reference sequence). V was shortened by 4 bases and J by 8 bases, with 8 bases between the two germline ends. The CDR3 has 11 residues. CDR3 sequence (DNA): TGTGCCACCAGCAACGGGGTAGGCTACACCTTC. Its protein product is CATSNGVGYTF.

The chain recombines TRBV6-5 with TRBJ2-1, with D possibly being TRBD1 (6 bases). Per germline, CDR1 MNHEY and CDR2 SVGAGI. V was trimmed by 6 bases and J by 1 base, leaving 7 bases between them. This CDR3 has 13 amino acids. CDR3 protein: CASRDSSYNEQFF. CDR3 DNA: TGTGCCAGCAGGGACAGTTCCTACAATGAGCAGTTCTTC.

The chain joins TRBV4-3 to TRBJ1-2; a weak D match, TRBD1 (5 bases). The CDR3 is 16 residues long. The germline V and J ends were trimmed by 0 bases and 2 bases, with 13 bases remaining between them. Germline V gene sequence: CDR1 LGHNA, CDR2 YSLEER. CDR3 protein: CASSQDDRGVNYGYTF. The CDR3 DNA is TGCGCCAGCAGCCAAGATGATCGGGGGGTAAACTATGGCTACACCTTC.

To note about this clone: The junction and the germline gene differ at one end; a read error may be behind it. This chain's CDR3 is CAIRESGGGLNSNQPQHF. The CDR3 DNA follows: TGTGCCATCCGTGAGTCGGGGGGGGGCCTTAATAGCAATCAGCCCCAGCATTTT. The rearrangement uses TRBV10-3 and TRBJ1-5, with a possible D match to TRBD1 (6 bases). CDR1 and CDR2 from the germline V gene are ENHRY and SYGVKD. CDR3 length equals 18 residues.

CDR3 in DNA: TGTGCCAGCAGCCTAGCGGAGGGAAGGAATCAAGAGACCCAGTACTTC. Translation gives CASSLAEGRNQETQYF. The V and J genes are TRBV28 and TRBJ2-5; 7 bases align to TRBD2. Trimming took 6 bases from V and 2 from J; bases not matched to a gene: 12. The CDR3 totals 16 residues. CDR1 is MDHEN, CDR2 SYDVKM, per germline.

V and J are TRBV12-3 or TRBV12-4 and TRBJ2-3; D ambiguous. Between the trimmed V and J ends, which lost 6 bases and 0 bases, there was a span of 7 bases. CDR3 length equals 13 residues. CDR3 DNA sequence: TGTGCCAGCAGCGAGGACAGCACAGATACGCAGTATTTT. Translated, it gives CASSEDSTDTQYF.

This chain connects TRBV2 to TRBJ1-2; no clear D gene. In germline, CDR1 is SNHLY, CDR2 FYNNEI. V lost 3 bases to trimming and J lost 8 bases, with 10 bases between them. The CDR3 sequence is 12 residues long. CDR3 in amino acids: CASSDYREGYTF. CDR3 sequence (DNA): TGTGCCAGCAGTGACTACCGAGAAGGCTACACCTTC. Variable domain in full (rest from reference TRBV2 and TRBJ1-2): EPEVTQTPSHQVTQMGQEVILRCVPISNHLYFYWYRQILGQKVEFLVSFYNNEISEKSEIFDDQFSVERPDGSNFTLKIRSTKLEDSAMYFCASSDYREGYTFGSGTRLTVV.

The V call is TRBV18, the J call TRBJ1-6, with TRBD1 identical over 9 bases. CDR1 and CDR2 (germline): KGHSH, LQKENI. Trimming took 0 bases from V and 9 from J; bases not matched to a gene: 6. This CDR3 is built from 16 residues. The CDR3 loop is CASSPPGGQGISPLHF. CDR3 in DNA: TGTGCCAGCTCACCACCGGGTGGACAGGGGATTTCACCCCTCCACTTT.

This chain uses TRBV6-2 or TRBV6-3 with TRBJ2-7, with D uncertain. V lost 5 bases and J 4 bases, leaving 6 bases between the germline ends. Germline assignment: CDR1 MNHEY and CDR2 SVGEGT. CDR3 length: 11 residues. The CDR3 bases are TGTGCCAGCAGTGACTGGTACGAGCAGTACTTC. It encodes CASSDWYEQYF.